This T cell receptor beta chain was retrieved from a study of blood T cells in healthy people across ages. RNA extraction gave at least 5 micrograms of total RNA per sample. This clonotype was counted between two and nine times. The second PCR ran about 6 to 12 cycles with a sample-barcoded 5' primer and J-beta primers. MiXCR, applied by TCRdb to the 5' RACE reads, yields one record per CDR3 protein. The sample yields over a million distinct CDR3 sequences, roughly 40% seen once. The V end lost 5 bases, the J end lost 1 base, and 15 bases lay between the germline ends. The CDR3 spans 15 residues. The germline V gene has CDR1 MNHEY and CDR2 SMNVEV (reference sequence).

Material for sequencing was blood. The sequence derives from a woman under 30 in good health. The chain carries TRBV27 and TRBJ2-7; D is possibly TRBD2 (5 bases). Here the CDR3 reads CASSQRDKGSYEQYF. Here the CDR3 DNA reads TGTGCCAGCAGTCAGAGGGATAAGGGTTCCTACGAGCAGTACTTC.